One sample yielded the 13 T cell receptor beta chains listed below, sequenced in a study of cytotoxic CD8 clonotypes in ibrutinib-treated CLL. This table comes from immunoSEQ multiplex PCR, and its TCRdb copy is limited to in-frame clones, with some not included. The table includes about 300,000 clones, roughly four fifths detected once. The sample was PBMCs, taken at disease progression, from a patient treated with ibrutinib. These receptors all come from a human donor with chronic lymphocytic leukemia.

This rearrangement joins TRBV9 to TRBJ1-5; TRBD1 matches 9 bases. This CDR3 contains 15 residues. The germline gives CDR1 SGDLS, CDR2 YYNGEE. V lost 3 bases to trimming and J lost 7 bases; unmatched junction nucleotides: 8. In DNA form, the CDR3 reads TGTGCCAGCAGCGGGACAGGGGAGGAAGGACAGCCCCAGCATTTT. It encodes CASSGTGEEGQPQHF.

J is TRBJ2-7 and V is TRBV28; D is undetermined. The V gene's germline CDR1 is MDHEN and CDR2 SYDVKM. There are 13 residues in the CDR3. The V and J ends lost 3 bases and 1 base respectively, with 7 bases between them. The CDR3 reads CASSFGQSYEQYF. CDR3 nucleotides: TGTGCCAGCAGTTTCGGGCAGTCCTACGAGCAGTACTTC.

This chain links TRBV9 with TRBJ2-2, with 7 bases matching TRBD2. Trimming took 7 bases from V and 4 from J; bases not matched to a gene: 7. Germline V CDR1 and CDR2: SGDLS, YYNGEE. The CDR3 totals 14 residues. The CDR3 region is CASARGSSTGELFF. The CDR3 DNA reads as TGTGCCAGCGCTCGCGGGAGTTCCACCGGGGAGCTGTTTTTT.

This clone was seen only once. This chain links TRBV7-3 with TRBJ2-1; weak D call: TRBD2 (5 bases). Trimming stripped 0 bases from V and 3 bases from J, with 12 bases between. Germline CDR1 SGHTA, CDR2 FQGTGA. The CDR3 is 16 residues long. As DNA, the CDR3 is TGTGCCAGCAGCTTAACTTCTAGCACAGTCTACAATGAGCAGTTCTTC. Encoded protein: CASSLTSSTVYNEQFF.

This clone was seen a handful of times. This chain joins TRBV13 and TRBJ2-3; TRBD2 matches at 12 bases. CDR1 PRHDT and CDR2 FYEKMQ come from the germline V gene (reference sequence). J was trimmed by 2 bases and V by 3 bases; bases with no gene match: 6. The CDR3 loop spans 17 amino acids. CDR3 amino acids: CASSFGRLAGDTDTQYF. Written as DNA, the CDR3 is TGTGCCAGCAGCTTTGGGAGACTAGCGGGGGACACAGATACGCAGTATTTT. The variable domain in full, completed from reference TRBV13 and TRBJ2-3, reads AAGVIQSPRHLIKEKRETATLKCYPIPRHDTVYWYQQGPGQDPQFLISFYEKMQSDKGSIPDRFSAQQFSDYHSELNMSSLELGDSALYFCASSFGRLAGDTDTQYFGPGTRLTVL.

This chain links TRBV6-6 with TRBJ2-7; 11 bases line up with TRBD1. Germline loops: CDR1 MNHNY, CDR2 SVGAGI (reference sequence). This CDR3 contains 16 residues. V shed 2 bases, J shed 3 bases, and the junction held 6 bases outside the gene matches. This CDR3 is CASSYRGTGGRYEQYF. The CDR3 DNA sequence: TGTGCCAGCAGTTACCGAGGGACAGGGGGGCGCTACGAGCAGTACTTC.

The chain uses TRBV7-9 and TRBJ1-2; 7 bases agree with TRBD1. V shed 5 bases, J shed 4 bases, and the junction held 7 bases outside the gene matches. Germline values: CDR1 SEHNR, CDR2 FQNEAQ (reference sequence). CDR3 length equals 14 residues. CDR3 region: CASSPTGQRYGYTF. The CDR3 bases are TGTGCCAGCAGCCCAACGGGACAGCGCTATGGCTACACCTTC.

The rearrangement uses TRBV2 and TRBJ2-7; 7 bases map to TRBD2. The CDR3 runs to 14 residues. Unmatched junction bases numbered 9, after V lost 6 bases and J lost 4 bases. The germline V gene has CDR1 SNHLY and CDR2 FYNNEI. This CDR3 is CASSALGGWYEQYF. CDR3 DNA sequence: TGTGCCAGCAGCGCCCTGGGGGGGTGGTACGAGCAGTACTTC.

V usage is TRBV4-1 and J usage is TRBJ2-7; D is ambiguous. Germline V CDR1 and CDR2: MGHRA, YSYEKL. Trimming cost V 1 base and J 3 bases, with 19 bases left between them. The CDR3 is 17 residues long. This CDR3 reads CASSQVVTAGANYEQYF. The CDR3 DNA follows: TGCGCCAGCAGCCAAGTGGTCACGGCAGGAGCTAACTACGAGCAGTACTTC.

This clone is a singleton in its sample. The gene calls are TRBV7-9 and TRBJ1-4, with D hard to call. There are 12 residues in the CDR3. Germline CDR1 reads SEHNR; CDR2 reads FQNEAQ (reference sequence). Trimming removed 5 bases at V and 7 bases at J, with 8 bases between. CDR3 amino acids: CASSPETEKLFF. CDR3 in DNA: TGTGCCAGCAGCCCGGAGACTGAAAAACTGTTTTTT. Full variable domain (missing parts from reference TRBV7-9 and TRBJ1-4): DTGVSQNPRHKITKRGQNVTFRCDPISEHNRLYWYRQTLGQGPEFLTYFQNEAQLEKSRLLSDRFSAERPKGSFSTLEIQRTEQGDSAMYLCASSPETEKLFFGSGTQLSVL.

This rearrangement joins TRBV19 to TRBJ1-5, with D possibly matching TRBD1 (6 bases). The CDR3 runs 19 residues. Germline CDR1 and CDR2: LNHDA and SQIVND (reference sequence). Trimming cost V 3 bases and J 2 bases, with 23 bases left between them. The CDR3 nucleotides read TGTGCCAGTAGTATGCCGCCCGGCAGGGGCCGACCGGGCAATCAGCCCCAGCATTTT. Protein: CASSMPPGRGRPGNQPQHF.

The J gene is TRBJ2-2, the V gene TRBV11-1, with 8 bases identical to TRBD1. The CDR3 sequence is 16 residues long. Per germline, CDR1 SGHAT and CDR2 FQDESV (reference sequence). Unmatched junction bases numbered 6, after V lost 1 base and J lost 5 bases. The CDR3 coding sequence is TGTGCCAGCAGCTTAGAGTTGCAGGGGGCAACCGGGGAGCTGTTTTTT. Its translation is CASSLELQGATGELFF.

The rearrangement links TRBV7-9 to TRBJ2-5; 8 bases are shared with TRBD2. CDR1 and CDR2 (germline): SEHNR, FQNEAQ (reference sequence). After removal of 1 base from V and 4 bases from J, the junction contained 11 bases not matched to a gene. This CDR3 spans 17 amino acids. DNA of the CDR3: TGTGCCAGCAGCTTAGTCAGTAGCGGGAACTCCCCAGAGACCCAGTACTTC. Residues: CASSLVSSGNSPETQYF.